These 18 T cell receptor beta chains came from one sample sequenced in a study of CD8 T cells in ankylosing spondylitis. TCRdb itself ran the 5' RACE reads through MiXCR, one entry per CDR3 protein. There are over 150,000 distinct CDR3 sequences in the sample; about 13% occur only once, and 16% lies in the top ten. Specimen: blood, either unsorted or a sorted T cell fraction (not recorded which). The receptors here all came from a male donor with ankylosing spondylitis or in good health (not recorded which).

Points on this clonotype: The junction departs from the called germline gene at one end, perhaps through a read error. V and J are TRBV6-5 and TRBJ2-5; D unresolved. The CDR3 is 16 amino acids. CDR1 and CDR2 from the germline V gene are MNHEY and SVGAGI. CDR3 sequence: CDSSYTPSGYQETQYF. CDR3 coding DNA: TGTGACAGCAGTTACACACCCTCCGGGTACCAAGAGACCCAGTACTTC.

The rearrangement uses TRBV7-9 and TRBJ2-7; 7 bases are shared with TRBD1. Germline CDR1 reads SEHNR; CDR2 reads FQNEAQ (reference sequence). The V and J ends lost 5 bases and 7 bases, in that order; junction bases with no gene match: 8. The CDR3 contains 13 residues. CDR3 sequence: CASSSWTGEEQYF. CDR3 in DNA: TGTGCCAGCAGCAGCTGGACAGGTGAAGAGCAGTACTTC.

This clonotype has more than one count but fewer than ten. The V call is TRBV20-1, the J call TRBJ2-3; TRBD2 matches at 11 bases. CDR1 and CDR2 (germline): DFQATT, SNEGSKA (reference sequence). The length of the CDR3 is 13 residues. V lost 5 bases and J lost 6; bases outside the gene matches: 4. CDR3 sequence: CSAALAGGDTQYF. In DNA form, the CDR3 reads TGCAGTGCTGCTCTAGCGGGAGGTGATACGCAGTATTTT.

This clonotype showed up many times. The V call is TRBV7-9, the J call TRBJ2-2; the match to TRBD1 covers 9 bases. Per germline, CDR1 SEHNR and CDR2 FQNEAQ (reference sequence). The CDR3 length is 16 residues. Trimming took 5 bases from V and 5 from J; bases not matched to a gene: 9. Here the CDR3 DNA reads TGTGCCAGCAGCCCAAGGACAGGGGAAGGGACCGGGGAGCTGTTTTTT. Translating gives CASSPRTGEGTGELFF.

This clonotype was observed a handful of times. This rearrangement joins TRBV5-1 to TRBJ2-7; the D gene is possibly TRBD2 (6 bases). Trimming cost V 4 bases and J 0 bases, with 14 bases left between them. The germline V gene encodes CDR1 SGHRS and CDR2 YFSETQ. This CDR3 comprises 15 residues. The CDR3 DNA reads as TGCGCCAGCAGCCCTACGGGGGTCTCCTCCTACGAGCAGTACTTC. Translated: CASSPTGVSSYEQYF.

In its sample, this clonotype was seen a few times. The chain recombines TRBV7-2 with TRBJ2-7; TRBD1 aligns across 8 bases. Germline V lookup: CDR1 SGHTA, CDR2 FQGNSA. The CDR3 has 15 residues. J was trimmed by 2 bases and V by 5 bases; bases with no gene match: 8. The CDR3 DNA reads as TGTGCCAGCAGCCATCCGGGACAGGCCACCTACGAGCAGTACTTC. This encodes CASSHPGQATYEQYF.

The sample holds a few counts of this clonotype. CDR3 nucleotide sequence: TGCAGTGCTAGAGCCCCTCGCACCGGGGAGCTGTTTTTT. Translating gives CSARAPRTGELFF. The V gene is TRBV20-1, the J gene TRBJ2-2; D is unclear. The CDR3 sequence is 13 residues long. Germline lookup yields CDR1 DFQATT and CDR2 SNEGSKA (reference sequence). V was trimmed by 1 base and J by 4 bases, leaving 7 bases between them.

This clonotype appeared a few times. This sequence joins TRBV2 and TRBJ1-2; D is possibly TRBD1 (6 bases). Germline CDR1 is SNHLY and CDR2 is FYNNEI. CDR3 length: 15 residues. V lost 10 bases to trimming and J lost 8 bases, with 26 bases between them. CDR3 loop: CAIGGQALPPGGYTF. CDR3 DNA sequence: TGTGCCATCGGGGGGCAGGCCTTGCCCCCGGGGGGCTACACCTTC.

This clonotype appeared a few times. The chain joins TRBV7-8 to TRBJ2-1; D is perhaps TRBD2 (7 bases). Germline V gene sequence: CDR1 SGHVS, CDR2 FQNEAQ. The CDR3 runs 18 residues. The V end lost 0 bases, the J end lost 3 bases, and 18 bases lay between the germline ends. The CDR3 here is CASSLADGGGFFYNEQFF. The CDR3 DNA reads TGTGCCAGCAGCTTAGCGGATGGCGGGGGCTTCTTCTACAATGAGCAGTTCTTC.

This clonotype was picked up a small number of times. The chain links TRBV9 to TRBJ2-3, with D tentatively TRBD2 (5 bases). This CDR3 is 13 amino acids long. Trimming shortened V by 2 bases and J by 4 bases, and 8 bases separated the two germline ends. From germline, CDR1 is SGDLS and CDR2 YYNGEE. In nucleotides, the CDR3 is TGTGCCAGCAGCGTTGACGGGGCAGATACGCAGTATTTT. Amino acids: CASSVDGADTQYF.

The chain recombines TRBV20-1 with TRBJ2-1; TRBD2 aligns across 11 bases. The germline V gene has CDR1 DFQATT and CDR2 SNEGSKA (reference sequence). Trimming cost V 0 bases and J 6 bases; bases outside gene matches: 10. This CDR3 has 17 amino acids. CDR3 residues: CSARDRETSGALNEQFF. The CDR3 bases are TGCAGTGCTAGAGATAGGGAGACTAGCGGGGCCCTCAATGAGCAGTTCTTC.

This clonotype was observed a handful of times. The V and J genes are TRBV7-9 and TRBJ2-7; perhaps TRBD1 as D (6 bases). Germline lookup yields CDR1 SEHNR and CDR2 FQNEAQ (reference sequence). The CDR3 length is 15 residues. V shed 5 bases and J shed 0 bases, with 14 bases lying between them. CDR3 sequence (DNA): TGTGCCAGCAGCAAACAGGGTGCTAGCTCCTACGAGCAGTACTTC. Translated: CASSKQGASSYEQYF.

The chain employs TRBV30 and TRBJ1-2; D not certain. CDR3 size: 14 residues. V dropped 3 bases and J dropped 3 bases, with 14 bases sitting between them. The germline gives CDR1 GTSNPN, CDR2 SVGIG (reference sequence). CDR3 in amino acids: CAWSIKGVHYGYTF. The CDR3 DNA reads as TGTGCCTGGAGCATAAAGGGAGTCCACTATGGCTACACCTTC.

The rearrangement uses TRBV4-1 and TRBJ1-2; D remains ambiguous. Germline CDR1 and CDR2: MGHRA and YSYEKL. The CDR3 sequence is 13 residues long. V shed 1 base and J shed 6 bases, with 9 bases lying between them. CDR3 residues: CASSQAVTNGYTF. In nucleotides, the CDR3 is TGCGCCAGCAGCCAAGCTGTTACAAATGGCTACACCTTC.

This clonotype was detected only a few times. This chain joins TRBV12-3 or TRBV12-4 and TRBJ1-2; D remains unclear. The V end was cut by 3 bases, the J end by 0 bases, with 8 bases between. CDR3 size: 14 residues. The CDR3 loop is CASSFSSPNYGYTF. CDR3 DNA: TGTGCCAGCAGTTTCTCATCCCCTAACTATGGCTACACCTTC.

This clonotype was recorded at least ten times. The V and J genes are TRBV12-3 or TRBV12-4 and TRBJ2-3, with D possibly matching TRBD1 (6 bases). The CDR3 loop spans 12 amino acids. Trimming took 5 bases from V and 5 from J, leaving 8 bases between them. The CDR3, as DNA: TGTGCCAGCAGTCCAGGGGTAGATACGCAGTATTTT. Residues: CASSPGVDTQYF.

The rearrangement joins TRBV12-3 or TRBV12-4 to TRBJ2-6; D is undetermined. This CDR3 contains 16 residues. V dropped 5 bases and J dropped 0 bases, with 11 bases sitting between them. The chain's CDR3 is CASSNPQFSGANVLTF. The CDR3 nucleotides read TGTGCCAGCAGTAACCCACAGTTCTCTGGGGCCAACGTCCTGACTTTC.

The sample holds many counts of this clonotype. The V gene is TRBV11-1, the J gene TRBJ2-4; possibly TRBD1 or TRBD2 for D (5 bases each). V lost 2 bases to trimming and J lost 0 bases, with 14 bases between them. Looked up from germline, CDR1 is SGHAT and CDR2 is FQDESV (reference sequence). This CDR3 comprises 17 residues. The CDR3 region has the DNA TGTGCCAGCAGCTTATCAAGGACCGGGACAGCCAAAAACATTCAGTACTTC. Translation gives CASSLSRTGTAKNIQYF. The full variable domain, rest sourced from reference TRBV11-1 and TRBJ2-4, is EAEVAQSPRYKITEKSQAVAFWCDPISGHATLYWYRQILGQGPELLVQFQDESVVDDSQLPKDRFSAERLKGVDSTLKIQPAELGDSAMYLCASSLSRTGTAKNIQYFGAGTRLSVL.